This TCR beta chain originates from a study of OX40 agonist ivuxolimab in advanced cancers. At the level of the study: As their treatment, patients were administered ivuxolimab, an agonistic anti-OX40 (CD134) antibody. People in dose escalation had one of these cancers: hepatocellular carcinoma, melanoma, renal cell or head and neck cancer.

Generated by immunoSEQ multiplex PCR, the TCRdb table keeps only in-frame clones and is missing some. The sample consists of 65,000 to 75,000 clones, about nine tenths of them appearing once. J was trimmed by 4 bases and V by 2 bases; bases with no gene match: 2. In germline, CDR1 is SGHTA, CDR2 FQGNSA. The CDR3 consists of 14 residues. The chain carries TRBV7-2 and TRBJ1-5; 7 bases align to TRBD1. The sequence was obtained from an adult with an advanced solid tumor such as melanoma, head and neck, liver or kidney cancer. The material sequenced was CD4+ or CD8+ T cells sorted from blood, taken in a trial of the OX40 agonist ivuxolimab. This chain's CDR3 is CASSLSGGNQPQHF. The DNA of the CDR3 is TGTGCCAGCAGCTTATCAGGGGGGAATCAGCCCCAGCATTTT.